This TCR beta chain was sequenced during a study of cytomegalovirus exposure and HLA in healthy donors. The CDR3 contains 16 residues. Germline values: CDR1 SGHDT, CDR2 YYEEEE. After removal of 0 bases from V and 10 bases from J, the junction contained 9 bases not matched to a gene. Study-level results: Because they were indistinguishable, some V segments, including TRBV6-2 and TRBV6-3, were excluded. What TCR beta sequences reportedly achieved was accurate prediction of HLA-A and HLA-B alleles in most subjects. Researchers had no immune exposure information except CMV serostatus available.

In the PCR, 60 Vbeta and 13 Jbeta primers were used. Assay: immunoSEQ multiplex PCR; the TCRdb copy retains only in-frame clones and omits some. In the table there are approximately 140,000 clones, just under 65% of which are singletons. Donors were nominally healthy when sampled, though unrecorded immune exposures were likely. With respect to this clone: Its antigen is as yet unknown.

The origin of this receptor is a woman aged 55-75 years in good health and CMV-seropositive. The specimen was PBMCs. The chain combines TRBV5-6 with TRBJ1-4; 10 positions agree with TRBD1. In DNA form, the CDR3 reads TGTGCCAGCAGCTTGGGCCCCGGGACAGGGGAGGGAAAACTGTTTTTT. Translation gives CASSLGPGTGEGKLFF.